The next 5 T cell receptor beta chains were all read from a single sample in a study of OX40 agonist ivuxolimab in advanced cancers. The table came from immunoSEQ multiplex PCR; TCRdb's copy has only in-frame clones and leaves some out. The sample records 81,000 or so clones, around 89% being singletons. The source material was CD4+ or CD8+ T cells sorted from blood, sampled in a trial of the OX40 agonist ivuxolimab. These TCRs come from an adult with an advanced solid tumor such as melanoma, head and neck, liver or kidney cancer.

V and J are TRBV7-9 and TRBJ1-6; D perhaps matches TRBD1 (5 bases). Germline CDR1 SEHNR, CDR2 FQNEAQ (reference sequence). This CDR3 is 14 amino acids long. V gave up 4 bases and J gave up 9 bases, with 13 bases separating them. CDR3 residues: CASSSFRDASPLHF. CDR3 nucleotide sequence: TGTGCCAGCAGCTCTTTCAGGGACGCTTCACCCCTCCACTTT.

CDR3 loop: CASSLALSQETQYF. The CDR3 bases are TGTGCCAGCAGCTTAGCTCTATCCCAAGAGACCCAGTACTTC. The chain carries TRBV7-2 and TRBJ2-5; D remains unclear. This CDR3 is 14 amino acids long. Germline V gene lookup returns CDR1 SGHTA and CDR2 FQGNSA. The V gene lost 0 bases and the J gene lost 1 base, with 6 bases spanning the gap.

CDR3 residues: CASSLRGLSPTQYF. DNA of the CDR3: TGTGCCAGCAGTTTGCGGGGGTTGTCGCCTACGCAGTATTTT. This chain joins TRBV28 and TRBJ2-3; 7 positions agree with TRBD2. The ends lost 3 bases at V and 8 bases at J; junction bases unmatched: 8. This CDR3 has 14 amino acids. The germline gives CDR1 MDHEN, CDR2 SYDVKM. The full variable domain, completed using reference TRBV28 and TRBJ2-3, is DVKVTQSSRYLVKRTGEKVFLECVQDMDHENMFWYRQDPGLGLRLIYFSYDVKMKEKGDIPEGYSVSREKKERFSLILESASTNQTSMYLCASSLRGLSPTQYFGPGTRLTVL.

This clone was detected a few times. The rearrangement uses TRBV2 and TRBJ1-6; 7 nucleotides agree with TRBD1. CDR1 SNHLY and CDR2 FYNNEI come from the germline V gene. This CDR3 spans 13 amino acids. V gave up 6 bases and J gave up 9 bases; unmatched junction bases: 5. The CDR3 nucleotides read TGTGCCAGCAGGGAGAACAGGGGTTCACCCCTCCACTTT. This encodes CASRENRGSPLHF.

This chain connects TRBV28 to TRBJ2-1, with no clear D. V was shortened by 4 bases and J by 6 bases, with 7 bases between the two germline ends. This CDR3 comprises 12 residues. The germline V gene encodes CDR1 MDHEN and CDR2 SYDVKM. In nucleotides, the CDR3 is TGTGCCAGCAGTTCAAATAGCAATGAGCAGTTCTTC. Its protein is CASSSNSNEQFF.